These 11 T cell receptor beta chains were all obtained from the same sample, sequenced in a study of blood T cells in healthy people across ages. The second PCR ran 7 to 11 cycles with a sample-barcoded 5' primer and J-beta primers. TCRdb recomputed calls from the 5' RACE reads with MiXCR, one row per CDR3 protein. Of approximately 1.5 million distinct CDR3 sequences listed, around 36% are singletons. The sample was blood. The receptors come from a woman aged 25 to 39 in good health.

The rearrangement uses TRBV9 and TRBJ2-1, with D possibly TRBD2 on 6 matching bases. This CDR3 spans 15 amino acids. Between the trimmed V and J ends, which lost 7 bases and 5 bases, there was a span of 19 bases. The germline V gene has CDR1 SGDLS and CDR2 YYNGEE. CDR3 amino acids: CASGTGTSRDNEQFF. CDR3 nucleotide sequence: TGTGCCAGCGGGACCGGAACTAGCAGAGACAATGAGCAGTTCTTC.

This clonotype was counted once. The CDR3 does not end in the conserved phenylalanine or tryptophan, so this is likely a read error. The chain links TRBV5-1 to TRBJ2-5; no clear D gene. The CDR3 contains 14 residues. The V end was cut by 5 bases, the J end by 0 bases, with 11 bases between. In germline, CDR1 is SGHRS, CDR2 YFSETQ. This chain's CDR3 is CASSPDGNQETQYY. CDR3 sequence (DNA): TGCGCCAGCAGTCCGGACGGAAACCAAGAGACCCAGTACTAC.

The chain combines TRBV30 with TRBJ1-5, with D possibly being TRBD1 (6 bases). The length of the CDR3 is 15 residues. Trimming removed 0 bases from V and 2 bases from J, with 11 bases in between. Germline V gives CDR1 GTSNPN, CDR2 SVGIG (reference sequence). The CDR3 bases are TGTGCCTGGAGTGTACTGTCAGGGGGCAATCAGCCCCAGCATTTT. Protein sequence: CAWSVLSGGNQPQHF.

The rearrangement joins TRBV27 to TRBJ1-4, with 9 bases fitting TRBD1. Germline trimming cut 5 bases from V and 5 bases from J; bases unmatched to any gene: 9. The CDR3 consists of 16 residues. Germline-derived CDR1 and CDR2 are MNHEY and SMNVEV (reference sequence). This CDR3 reads CASSITGTGRNEKLFF. CDR3 nucleotide sequence: TGTGCCAGCAGTATCACCGGGACAGGGAGGAATGAAAAACTGTTTTTT.

This clonotype was counted ten times or more. The rearrangement joins TRBV7-9 to TRBJ2-3; the D is unclear. The CDR3 is 15 amino acids. Germline lookup yields CDR1 SEHNR and CDR2 FQNEAQ (reference sequence). The V and J ends lost 3 bases and 0 bases respectively, with 10 bases between them. The CDR3 DNA is TGTGCCAGCAGCTTCCGCGGTACTAGCACAGATACGCAGTATTTT. Its translation is CASSFRGTSTDTQYF.

This clonotype occurred many times. The rearrangement uses TRBV5-1 and TRBJ2-3, with TRBD2 identical over 7 bases. The CDR3 length is 15 residues. After removal of 4 bases from V and 0 bases from J, the junction contained 5 bases not matched to a gene. Germline V gives CDR1 SGHRS, CDR2 YFSETQ. In DNA form, the CDR3 reads TGCGCCAGCAGCATGACTAGCCCGAGCACAGATACGCAGTATTTT. Its protein product is CASSMTSPSTDTQYF.

This clonotype has a count of ten or more. The chain uses TRBV13 and TRBJ2-7, with 11 bases aligning to TRBD1. The V segment lost 3 bases and the J segment 3 bases; nucleotides outside the gene matches: 4. Germline CDR1 is PRHDT and CDR2 is FYEKMQ (reference sequence). This CDR3 has 15 amino acids. The CDR3 spells CASSLSDRGLYEQYF. CDR3 DNA sequence: TGTGCCAGCAGCTTGTCGGACAGGGGGCTCTACGAGCAGTACTTC.

The V gene is TRBV4-2, the J gene TRBJ2-2; 12 nucleotides agree with TRBD2. Germline V CDR1 and CDR2: LGHNA, YNFKEQ. This CDR3 has 18 amino acids. V lost 1 base to trimming and J lost 5 bases; unmatched junction nucleotides: 8. The CDR3 DNA reads TGTGCCAGCAGCCAAGCCCCACTAGCGGGGGGACAGACCGGGGAGCTGTTTTTT. It encodes CASSQAPLAGGQTGELFF.

The V and J genes are TRBV9 and TRBJ1-4; D possibly corresponds to TRBD1 (5 bases). CDR1 and CDR2 (germline): SGDLS, YYNGEE. CDR3 length: 13 residues. V lost 3 bases and J 6 bases, leaving 9 bases between the germline ends. The CDR3: CASSAWGDEKLFF. The CDR3 DNA reads as TGTGCCAGCAGCGCGTGGGGGGATGAAAAACTGTTTTTT.

This clonotype was seen a handful of times. The rearrangement links TRBV5-1 to TRBJ2-7, with 10 nucleotides matching TRBD2. The CDR3 has 16 residues. Trimming took 4 bases from V and 5 from J; bases not matched to a gene: 12. Germline CDR1 reads SGHRS; CDR2 reads YFSETQ. CDR3 region: CASSPPWASGSNEQYF. CDR3 DNA: TGCGCCAGCAGCCCTCCTTGGGCTAGCGGGAGTAACGAGCAGTACTTC.

This clonotype was observed at least ten times. The chain is built from TRBV20-1 and TRBJ1-5; tentative D call: TRBD1 (5 bases). This CDR3 region has 14 residues. Germline V gives CDR1 DFQATT, CDR2 SNEGSKA (reference sequence). V was pared by 0 bases and J by 4 bases, with 10 bases between. CDR3: CSARESTENQPQHF. The CDR3 nucleotides read TGCAGTGCTAGAGAGTCGACAGAGAATCAGCCCCAGCATTTT.